Sequencing of this T cell receptor (beta chain) was carried out in a study of blood T cell repertoires in COVID-19. Study at large: Acute and convalescent COVID-19 specimens originated in the United States, Italy and Spain. PBMCs, B-cell-depleted T cells, or T cells provided the cDNA or gDNA that made up the material.

Original methodology: Reference gene primer amplification gave nucleated cell count estimates. Profiling relied on immunoSEQ multiplex PCR, and the TCRdb table lists in-frame clones only, not all of them. The DNA gave D and trimming, while V, J and clone size come from that table. The profile shows about 55,000 clones, roughly 86% of them singletons. A few counts support this clone. Germline V gives CDR1 MGHRA, CDR2 YSYEKL. The CDR3 totals 15 residues. Trimming at V came to 3 bases and at J to 5 bases, leaving 7 bases not matched to a gene. Source material: peripheral blood. The sequence derives from a man in his sixties with active COVID-19. This rearrangement joins TRBV4-1 to TRBJ1-5, with 7 bases aligning to TRBD1. The CDR3 reads CASSQDRIADQPQHF. The CDR3 nucleotides are TGCGCCAGCAGCCAGGACAGGATTGCGGATCAGCCCCAGCATTTT.